The entry below describes one T cell receptor (beta chain). The target antigen is unknown. These data are taken from a study of T cell responses to AZD1222 COVID-19 vaccine. Notes on the study in general: Unmutated variant regions are reportedly targeted by nearly half of spike-specific TCRs. At study baseline, merely five or six AZD1222 recipients were seropositive. Donors were chiefly white British, with a greater number of females, and clonal diversity was perhaps underestimated. The span of vaccine-associated CD4 TCRs extended across spike, with dominance at 160-218 and 743-854.

The CDR3 sequence is 16 residues long. Germline trimming cut 5 bases from V and 6 bases from J; bases unmatched to any gene: 5. CDR1 SGHVS and CDR2 FNYEAQ come from the germline V gene. Sequenced by immunoSEQ multiplex PCR; TCRdb stores in-frame clones only, minus some. The profile covers tens of thousands of clones, with 91% appearing a single time and 4% to 6% taken by the ten largest. The sequenced sample was peripheral blood, obtained on day 0 of MenACWY control vaccination. This rearrangement joins TRBV7-6 to TRBJ2-2, with TRBD2 matching over 14 bases. The sequence derives from an adult in good health. The CDR3 DNA reads TGTGCCAGCAGCAGGACTAGCGGGAGGTCTGCCGGGGAGCTGTTTTTT. Translated: CASSRTSGRSAGELFF.